This TCR beta chain originates from a study of T cells after yellow fever vaccination. Germline CDR1 SGHAT, CDR2 FQNNGV. This CDR3 is built from 15 residues. The junction had 5 bases not matched to a gene; V was cut back by 5 bases and J by 5 bases. This clonotype was recorded a few times. TCRdb ran MiXCR on the 5' RACE reads and lists one entry per CDR3 protein. Of hundreds of thousands of distinct CDR3 sequences listed, roughly 22% were seen once; the top ten hold about 16%. Specimen: PBMCs, collected less than 25 days after the first yellow fever vaccination. The chain recombines TRBV11-2 with TRBJ1-4, with TRBD1 identical over 10 bases. The source of this sequence is a man younger than 35 who received the YFV17D yellow fever vaccine. CDR3: CASSGTGEGNEKLFF. The CDR3 DNA reads TGTGCCAGCAGCGGGACAGGGGAAGGGAATGAAAAACTGTTTTTT.